The clone carrying this T cell receptor beta chain came up a few times. Its target is unknown. This specimen belongs to a study of identical twins. Study-level findings and limits: Instead of following the same donors, the conclusions were based on cross-sectional statistical analysis. Where out-of-frame alpha sequences were twin-shared, they showed excess low generation probability.

Germline V gene lookup returns CDR1 SGHRS and CDR2 YFSETQ. There are 16 residues in the CDR3. The V and J ends lost 1 base and 1 base, in that order; junction bases with no gene match: 5. TCRdb passed the 5' RACE reads through MiXCR, listing each CDR3 protein once. The sample has nearly 200,000 distinct CDR3 sequences, roughly 15% seen once. These data were also reused for a study on T cells expressing NK-cell markers. That study reports: It was from sorted CD3+CD56+NKG2C+, CD3+CD56+NKG2C- and CD3+CD56-NKG2C+ T cells that TCR beta repertoires came.

This chain uses TRBV5-1 with TRBJ2-1; 7 bases align to TRBD2. This sequence was found in a woman aged 18-29 years in good health. The sequenced sample was CD8+ T cells sorted from blood. The CDR3 region is CASSLSASGSYNEQFF. CDR3 sequence (DNA): TGCGCCAGCAGCTTGTCGGCTAGCGGTTCCTACAATGAGCAGTTCTTC.